This T cell receptor (beta chain) was captured by sequencing in a study of Graves' ophthalmopathy and Graves' hyperthyroidism. General study points: Progression of ophthalmopathy was predicted by the model with around 70% sensitivity and just under 75% specificity.

Hyperthyroidism patients were newly diagnosed, ill under 2 months, and aged 18 to 65 years. As the template, RNA transcripts were used to amplify TCR beta CDR3 regions. Amplification began with first-round RT-PCR using HTBI primers, then second-round multiplex PCR was performed. MiXCR, run by TCRdb on the multiplex PCR reads, gives a single entry per CDR3 protein. The sample lists a few hundred thousand distinct CDR3 sequences, 15% to 20% occurring once. Looked up from germline, CDR1 is SGHRS and CDR2 is YFSETQ. The junction had 8 bases not matched to a gene; V was cut back by 7 bases and J by 1 base. This CDR3 is built from 15 residues. This clonotype appeared many times. Its cognate antigen is unknown.

The sequencing sample was made of peripheral blood. The source of this sequence is an adult woman with stable Graves' hyperthyroidism. J is TRBJ2-7 and V is TRBV5-1, with TRBD1 identical over 10 bases. The CDR3 sequence: CASHAGTGESYEQYF. CDR3 DNA: TGCGCCAGCCATGCCGGGACAGGGGAATCCTACGAGCAGTACTTC.